A selection of T cell receptor beta chains follows, all from one sample in a study of blood T cell repertoires in COVID-19. The data were produced by immunoSEQ multiplex PCR, yet TCRdb's version contains in-frame clones alone and is incomplete. In the table there are approximately 230,000 clones, around 90% of which are singletons. The sample consisted of PBMCs or T cells enriched from blood (not recorded which). The receptors stem from a woman aged 25-40 years with acute COVID-19. Both conserved end residues are part of each CDR3. D genes are given only for firm matches. The listing skips clone size in some rows; elsewhere it reads once, few, many or a size class.

NA	TRBV7-9	NA	TRBJ2-1	TGTGCCAGCAGCCTCGAGAACTCCGTCTACAATGAGCAGTTCTTC	CASSLENSVYNEQFF
NA	TRBV28	NA	TRBJ1-1	TGTGCCAGCAAGAGGGACTTGAACACTGAAGCTTTCTTT	CASKRDLNTEAFF
TRBD1	TRBV7-3	NA	TRBJ2-2	TGTGCCAGCAGCCCGGGCGGGACAGGGTTCCGAGAGCTGTTTTTT	CASSPGGTGFRELFF
TRBD2	TRBV4-1	NA	TRBJ2-7	TGCGCCAGCAGCGGTCGGACTAGCGGGGGGGAATACGAGCAGTACTTC	CASSGRTSGGEYEQYF
TRBD1	TRBV6-5	NA	TRBJ1-1	TGTGCCAGCAGTTACATCCAGGGGGCGCCCCCGGGGGACGCTTTCTTT	CASSYIQGAPPGDAFF
TRBD1	TRBV6-4	NA	TRBJ2-2	TGTGCCAGCAGTGACACAGGGGACACCGGGGAGCTGTTTTTT	CASSDTGDTGELFF
TRBD2	TRBV4-3	NA	TRBJ2-7	TGCGCCAGCAGCCAAGATGTTGAGACGGGAGGGCGGGAGCAGTACTTC	CASSQDVETGGREQYF
NA	TRBV5-4	NA	TRBJ1-2	TGTGCCAGCAGCTGGGCCACTAGGGGGGGCGGCTATGGCTACACCTTC	CASSWATRGGGYGYTF
NA	TRBV16	NA	TRBJ2-1	TGTGCCAGCAGCCTACTGGACAGTTACAATGAGCAGTTCTTC	CASSLLDSYNEQFF
TRBD1	TRBV15	NA	TRBJ1-4	TGTGCCACCAGCAGAGCCAACAACAGGGGTGAAAAACTGTTTTTT	CATSRANNRGEKLFF
TRBD1	TRBV19	NA	TRBJ1-5	TGTGCCAGCAATATCGATTACCGACAGGGAAGGGGCAATCAGCCCCAGCATTTT	CASNIDYRQGRGNQPQHF
NA	TRBV24-1	once	TRBJ1-5	TGTGCCACCAGTGATTTTAGCCTGAATCAGCCCCAGCATTTT	CATSDFSLNQPQHF